A selection of T cell receptor beta chains follows, all from one sample in a study of cytomegalovirus exposure and HLA in healthy donors. Profiled with immunoSEQ multiplex PCR; TCRdb holds only in-frame clones, not every one. This table has about 190,000 clones, 70% to 90% appearing once. Sequenced sample: PBMCs. Every receptor here comes from a woman aged 18 to 35 in good health and CMV-seropositive. Each CDR3 is given with its conserved first and last residue. The order of the fields is CDR3 protein, CDR3 DNA, D gene, V gene, CDR3 length, J gene. D genes are given only for firm matches.

CDR3aa: CASGLDSGTEAFF
CDR3nt: TGTGCTAGTGGTTTGGACTCCGGGACTGAAGCTTTCTTT
d_gene: -
v_gene: TRBV12-5
len: 13
j_gene: TRBJ1-1

CDR3aa: CASSSAGGLDEQFF
CDR3nt: TGTGCCAGCAGCTCAGCGGGGGGGCTCGATGAGCAGTTCTTC
d_gene: TRBD2
v_gene: TRBV7-3
len: 14
j_gene: TRBJ2-1

CDR3aa: CASSLMTSGQETQYF
CDR3nt: TGCGCCAGCAGCTTGATGACTAGCGGGCAAGAGACCCAGTACTTC
d_gene: TRBD2
v_gene: TRBV5-1
len: 15
j_gene: TRBJ2-5

CDR3aa: CASSNLPRGGLGNEQFF
CDR3nt: TGTGCCAGCAGTAACCTACCCCGGGGGGGCCTGGGGAATGAGCAGTTCTTC
d_gene: TRBD2
v_gene: TRBV9
len: 17
j_gene: TRBJ2-1

CDR3aa: CASSLEAQNYGYTF
CDR3nt: TGTGCCAGCAGCTTAGAAGCACAGAACTATGGCTACACCTTC
d_gene: -
v_gene: TRBV7-9
len: 14
j_gene: TRBJ1-2

CDR3aa: CASSSKRGINTGELFF
CDR3nt: TGTGCCAGCAGTTCCAAGCGGGGGATAAACACCGGGGAGCTGTTTTTT
d_gene: TRBD2
v_gene: TRBV27
len: 16
j_gene: TRBJ2-2

CDR3aa: CASSPLRDTSSGELFF
CDR3nt: TGTGCCAGCTCACCTCTACGGGACACTAGTTCCGGGGAGCTGTTTTTT
d_gene: -
v_gene: TRBV18
len: 16
j_gene: TRBJ2-2

CDR3aa: CASHPSGQQETQYF
CDR3nt: TGTGCATCACATCCAAGCGGACAGCAAGAGACCCAGTACTTC
d_gene: -
v_gene: TRBV6-1
len: 14
j_gene: TRBJ2-5

CDR3aa: CSSSPGLGDGYTF
CDR3nt: TGTTCCAGCAGCCCCGGACTGGGTGATGGCTACACCTTC
d_gene: -
v_gene: TRBV7-9
len: 13
j_gene: TRBJ1-2

CDR3aa: CASSQTLAGDYNEQFF
CDR3nt: TGTGCCAGCAGCCAGACCCTAGCGGGGGACTACAATGAGCAGTTCTTC
d_gene: TRBD2
v_gene: TRBV4-2
len: 16
j_gene: TRBJ2-1

CDR3aa: CAWRVGGIRRSGELFF
CDR3nt: TGTGCCTGGAGAGTCGGAGGCATCAGAAGATCCGGGGAGCTGTTTTTT
d_gene: -
v_gene: TRBV30
len: 16
j_gene: TRBJ2-2

CDR3aa: CASSSRVSYEQYF
CDR3nt: TGTGCCAGCAGCTCCAGGGTCTCCTACGAGCAGTACTTC
d_gene: -
v_gene: TRBV5-6
len: 13
j_gene: TRBJ2-7

CDR3aa: CASSFRDSPTETQYF
CDR3nt: TGTGCCAGCAGCTTCCGGGACAGCCCCACAGAGACCCAGTACTTC
d_gene: TRBD1
v_gene: TRBV7-6
len: 15
j_gene: TRBJ2-5